Listed here is a single TCR beta chain. Its antigen is not known. This may stem from a read error, because a much larger clone lies one nucleotide away. This sample was taken from a study of shared clonotypes between healthy human individuals. Study-level points and caveats: Measured sharing among donors was expected to vary with sequencing depth. The sole specimen, blood, was sampled, and tissue repertoires likely differ.

All participating donors were Caucasian adults from Nashville, Tennessee. The CDR3 runs 16 residues. Germline values: CDR1 SGHRS, CDR2 YFSETQ. Method: immunoSEQ multiplex PCR; TCRdb's copy keeps in-frame clones and lacks some. The sample has some 510,000 clones, 75% to 85% seen once. The chain couples TRBV5-1 to TRBJ1-3; D possibly corresponds to TRBD1 (6 bases). Sequenced input: PBMCs. The clonotype comes from a middle-aged woman in good health. Some clones in this sample may be carry-over from other donors' samples. This CDR3 is CTSSLGTGFKGNTIYF. The CDR3 region has the DNA TGCACCAGCAGCTTGGGAACAGGGTTCAAGGGAAACACCATATATTTT.